This T cell receptor beta chain was documented in a study of CD8 T cells in ankylosing spondylitis. Study-wide results and caveats: Clones tied to disease were said to be significantly enriched in matched ankylosing spondylitis synovial fluid. Among TCR beta sequences, a motif of under ten highly homologous variants appeared characteristic of ankylosing spondylitis blood. Clones that were linked to disease were CD8+ and were relatively rare in peripheral blood.

Germline V gene lookup returns CDR1 KGHDR and CDR2 SFDVKD. V trimming: 3 bases; J trimming: 5 bases; junction bases outside the gene matches: 5. CDR3 length equals 14 residues. Using quantitative 5'-RACE with molecular barcodes, the authors made TCR beta libraries. MiXCR, run by TCRdb on the 5' RACE reads, gives a single entry per CDR3 protein. The table shows hundreds of thousands of distinct CDR3 sequences, with around 7.8% occurring only once. Only a few counts were recorded for this clonotype. Its antigen is undetermined. The receptor's source is a male donor with ankylosing spondylitis or in good health (not recorded which). The chain couples TRBV24-1 to TRBJ2-5; 7 bases are shared with TRBD2. Sequenced: blood, either unsorted or a sorted T cell fraction (not recorded which). DNA of the CDR3: TGTGCCACCAGTGATGCGGGGCGGGAGGAGACCCAGTACTTC. Translating gives CATSDAGREETQYF.